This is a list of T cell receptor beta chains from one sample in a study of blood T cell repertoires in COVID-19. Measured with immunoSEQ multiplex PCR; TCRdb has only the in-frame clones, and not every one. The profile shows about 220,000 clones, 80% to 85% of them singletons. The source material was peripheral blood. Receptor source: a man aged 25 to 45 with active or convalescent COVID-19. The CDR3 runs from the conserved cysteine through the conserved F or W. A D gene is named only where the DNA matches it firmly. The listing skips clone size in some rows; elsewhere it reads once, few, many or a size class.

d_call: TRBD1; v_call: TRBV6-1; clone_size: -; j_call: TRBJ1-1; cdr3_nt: TGTGCCAGCAGAGAAGGACAGGGCACTGAAGCTTTCTTT; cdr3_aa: CASREGQGTEAFF
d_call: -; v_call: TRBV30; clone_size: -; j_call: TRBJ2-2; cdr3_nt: TGTGCCTGGACAGGCAATTCGAACACCGGGGAGCTGTTTTTT; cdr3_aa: CAWTGNSNTGELFF
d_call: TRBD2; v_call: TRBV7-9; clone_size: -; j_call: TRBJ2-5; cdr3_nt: TGTGCCAGCAGCTTTAGCGGGGGAAAAGAGACCCAGTACTTC; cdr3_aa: CASSFSGGKETQYF
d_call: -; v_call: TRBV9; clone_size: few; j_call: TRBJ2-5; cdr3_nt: TGTGCCAGCAGCCCACGCCCCGGGAGTGTGGAGACCCAGTACTTC; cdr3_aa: CASSPRPGSVETQYF
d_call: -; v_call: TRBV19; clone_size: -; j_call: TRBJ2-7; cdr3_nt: TGTGCCAGTATAGGGATCCAGGGGGGTCGTTACGAGCAGTACTTC; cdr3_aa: CASIGIQGGRYEQYF
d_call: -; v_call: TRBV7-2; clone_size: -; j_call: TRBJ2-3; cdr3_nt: TGTGCCAGCATCGTGGGGGGCGGGGGAAATACGCAGTATTTT; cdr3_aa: CASIVGGGGNTQYF
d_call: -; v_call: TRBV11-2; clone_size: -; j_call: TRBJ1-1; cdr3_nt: TGTGCCAGCGATCCAGGGGCGACAGTGAACACTGAAGCTTTCTTT; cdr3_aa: CASDPGATVNTEAFF
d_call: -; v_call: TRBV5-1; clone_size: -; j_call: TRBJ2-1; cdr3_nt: TGCGCCAGCAGCTTGGCCGCAGGAAGCCCTGGTGAGCAGTTCTTC; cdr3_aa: CASSLAAGSPGEQFF
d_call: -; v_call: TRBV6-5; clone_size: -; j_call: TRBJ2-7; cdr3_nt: TGTGCCAGCAGTTACTCGAGCTCTTCGAGCTCCTACGAGCAGTACTTC; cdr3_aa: CASSYSSSSSSYEQYF
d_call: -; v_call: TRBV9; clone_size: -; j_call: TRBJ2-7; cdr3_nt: TGTGCCAGCAGCGTAGGAGGATTCTACGAGCAGTACTTC; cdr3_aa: CASSVGGFYEQYF